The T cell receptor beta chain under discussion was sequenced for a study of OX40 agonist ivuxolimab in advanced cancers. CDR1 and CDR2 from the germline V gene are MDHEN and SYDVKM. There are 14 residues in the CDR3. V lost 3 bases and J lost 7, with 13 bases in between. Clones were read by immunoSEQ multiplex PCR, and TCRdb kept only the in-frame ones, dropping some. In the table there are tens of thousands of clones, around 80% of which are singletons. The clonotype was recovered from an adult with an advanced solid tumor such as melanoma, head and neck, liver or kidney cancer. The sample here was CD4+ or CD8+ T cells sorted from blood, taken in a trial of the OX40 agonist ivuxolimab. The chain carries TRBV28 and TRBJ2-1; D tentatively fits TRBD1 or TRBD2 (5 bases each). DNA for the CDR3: TGTGCCAGCAGTTTGTCGGGAAAGGGGAATGAGCAGTTCTTC. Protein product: CASSLSGKGNEQFF.